These T cell receptor beta chains were read from a single sample in a study of blood T cells in healthy people across ages. TCRdb fed the 5' RACE reads into MiXCR, producing one record per CDR3 protein. The table lists about 1,800,000 distinct CDR3 sequences, 28% of them singletons, with 7.7% in the top ten. The sequencing sample was made of blood. The receptors were sampled from a woman aged 25 to 45 in good health. Each CDR3 is given with its conserved first and last residue. Fields, in order: clone size, J gene, D gene, V gene, CDR3 DNA, CDR3 protein. D genes are given only for firm matches. Size tells how often a clone was seen (once, few, many) or the class of an expanded clone, and some rows leave it out.

few TRBJ1-2 TRBD1 TRBV20-1 TGCAGTGCTAGAGCGGGACAGGGATTACGCTACACCTTC CSARAGQGLRYTF
. TRBJ2-2 . TRBV28 TGTGCCAGCAGTGCCCTGGCGGTGGGGGAGCTGTTTTTT CASSALAVGELFF
. TRBJ2-1 . TRBV28 TGTGCCAGCAGTTTAGCCTTGGCTGAGCAGTTCTTC CASSLALAEQFF
. TRBJ2-5 . TRBV3-1 TGTGCCAGCAGCCTACCAGGGGAACCCAACCAAGAGACCCAGTACTTC CASSLPGEPNQETQYF
. TRBJ1-2 . TRBV28 TGTGCCAGCAGTTTTTGGGGCGCGAATGGCTACACCTTC CASSFWGANGYTF
. TRBJ1-5 . TRBV4-1 TGCGCCAGCAGCCAAGATCGGGAGCAGCCCCAGCATTTT CASSQDREQPQHF
. TRBJ2-7 . TRBV5-1 TGCGCCAGCAGCTTGGAACCGGGACATGGCGACGAGCAGTACTTC CASSLEPGHGDEQYF
. TRBJ2-1 TRBD2 TRBV7-3 TGTGCCAGCAGCACCGATAGCGGGGCCAATGAGCAGTTCTTC CASSTDSGANEQFF
. TRBJ2-5 TRBD1 TRBV5-1 TGCGCCAGCAGCCAACTCGGGACAGGGGTTAACGAGCGGTACTTC CASSQLGTGVNERYF
. TRBJ2-5 . TRBV9 TGTGCCAGCTGTCGGGATGGCCCCCAAGAGACCCAGTACTTC CASCRDGPQETQYF
many TRBJ2-7 TRBD1 TRBV20-1 TGCAGCGCCGGGACAGGGGGCTACGAGCAGTACTTC CSAGTGGYEQYF
many TRBJ2-1 TRBD2 TRBV5-5 TGTGCCAGCAGCTTGGGACTAGCGGCCAATGAGCAGTTCTTC CASSLGLAANEQFF
few TRBJ2-5 . TRBV7-9 TGTGCCAGCAGCTTAGAAGGCGGGACGTACCAAGAGACCCAGTACTTC CASSLEGGTYQETQYF
few TRBJ1-2 TRBD1 TRBV7-2 TGTGCCAGCAGCTTACCTTTGGGTCGACAGGGGGCTTATGGCTACACCTTC CASSLPLGRQGAYGYTF
many TRBJ2-1 . TRBV4-3 TGCGCCAGCAGCCAAGGACAGATCGGACAGTGGTACAATGAGCAGTTCTTC CASSQGQIGQWYNEQFF
few TRBJ2-1 TRBD2 TRBV5-1 TGCGCCAGCAGCTCCCCGGCCGGGACTAGCGGGGAGGTGGCGCAGTTCTTC CASSSPAGTSGEVAQFF
. TRBJ2-1 . TRBV12-3/TRBV12-4 TGTGCCAGCAGTGACAAAAACCGGGACAAGGGACATCCCTTCACCTACAATGAGCAGTTCTTC CASSDKNRDKGHPFTYNEQFF
many TRBJ2-3 . TRBV29-1 TGCAGCGTGCCTTTTCCGCAGTATTTT CSVPFPQYF
. TRBJ2-7 . TRBV20-1 TGCAGTGCTGCCATGGCGGGATCCGGGACCTACGAGCAGTACTTC CSAAMAGSGTYEQYF
. TRBJ2-1 . TRBV7-3 TGTGCCAGCAGCGGAGGGACACGGGGGGAACAGTTCTTC CASSGGTRGEQFF
. TRBJ2-2 TRBD2 TRBV3-1 TGTGCCAGCAGCCATCCCCCTGAGGCTAGCGGGGGAATCGGGGAGCTGTTTTTT CASSHPPEASGGIGELFF
few TRBJ2-1 . TRBV6-2/TRBV6-3 TGTGCCAGCAGTTACTCGGCAGGGGGGGCTGAGCAGTTCTTC CASSYSAGGAEQFF
few TRBJ2-4 TRBD1 TRBV11-1 TGTGCCAGCAGCCCTTCCCGGGACAGGGAGTCGTACTTC CASSPSRDRESYF
. TRBJ1-2 TRBD1 TRBV11-2 TGTGCCAGCAGCTTTACAATGGGACAGACCCTCTATGGCTACACCTTC CASSFTMGQTLYGYTF
. TRBJ2-1 TRBD2 TRBV20-1 TGCAGTGCTAGGGTACTAGCGGGTTACAATGAGCAGTTCTTC CSARVLAGYNEQFF
. TRBJ2-1 . TRBV7-2 TGTGCCAGCAGCCGTCAGTTCGAGCAGTTCTTC CASSRQFEQFF
. TRBJ2-3 . TRBV29-1 TGCAGCGCCTCCGGGTTCTACACAGATACGCAGTATTTT CSASGFYTDTQYF
. TRBJ1-2 . TRBV5-6 TGTGCCAGCAGCTTTTCCGGTCGACCTAACTATGGCTACACCTTC CASSFSGRPNYGYTF
many TRBJ2-7 TRBD1 TRBV12-3/TRBV12-4 TGTGCCAGCAGTCCGGGACAGGGGGCGAACGAGCAGTACTTC CASSPGQGANEQYF
many TRBJ2-5 TRBD1 TRBV29-1 TGCAGCGTTCATAACCCTGGGACAGGGGTAGAGACCCAGTACTTC CSVHNPGTGVETQYF
few TRBJ2-3 . TRBV20-1 TGCAGTGCTAGAGATCCCGTCCGATCGGCGCCCACAGATACGCAGTATTTT CSARDPVRSAPTDTQYF
. TRBJ2-7 . TRBV6-2/TRBV6-3 TGTGCCAGCAGTTACGAGGGGAGCGTATGGAATGAGCAGTACTTC CASSYEGSVWNEQYF
many TRBJ2-3 TRBD2 TRBV20-1 TGCAGTGCTTTTGGACTAGCGAGGGACGGAACAGATACGCAGTATTTT CSAFGLARDGTDTQYF
. TRBJ1-1 . TRBV28 TGTGCCAGCAGTTCCTGGCACAGCATGAACACTGAAGCTTTCTTT CASSSWHSMNTEAFF
many TRBJ2-7 . TRBV29-1 TGCAGCCCGCAGGGAGCCTACGAGCAGTACTTC CSPQGAYEQYF
. TRBJ1-2 TRBD1 TRBV6-6 TGTGCCAGCAGCCGTCTCAGGGGGGACTATGGCTACACCTTC CASSRLRGDYGYTF
few TRBJ2-5 . TRBV10-2 TGCGCCAGCACCGAAAGAGGGGCCCAAGAGACCCAGTACTTC CASTERGAQETQYF
. TRBJ2-7 . TRBV20-1 TGCAGTGCTAGAGAGGGGTCGGCGGCACTAACCTACGAGCAGTACTTC CSAREGSAALTYEQYF
. TRBJ2-1 . TRBV6-5 TGTGCCAGCAGTTACTCGAGGGATAAGACCCAGTTCTTC CASSYSRDKTQFF
few TRBJ1-5 TRBD1 TRBV29-1 TGCAGCGTCAGACAGGGGGCCGGCAATCAGCCCCAGCATTTT CSVRQGAGNQPQHF
many TRBJ2-7 TRBD1 TRBV14 TGTGCCAGCAGCCGGGCAGGGGGCGTCTGGCGGTCCTACGAGCAGTACTTC CASSRAGGVWRSYEQYF
. TRBJ2-5 . TRBV2 TGTGCCAGCAGGCCCCGGACAAACCAAGAGACCCAGTACTTC CASRPRTNQETQYF
. TRBJ2-7 . TRBV4-3 TGCGCCAGCAGCCAGGAATTGACTGGCAGCTCCTACGAGCAGTACTTC CASSQELTGSSYEQYF
. TRBJ2-3 TRBD2 TRBV7-9 TGTGCCAGCAACCGCCTAGCGGGTGGGCCTAGCACAGATACGCAGTATTTT CASNRLAGGPSTDTQYF
. TRBJ2-7 TRBD2 TRBV20-1 TGCAGTGCTAGCCTCGGCGGGAGCGCCTACGAGCAGTACTTC CSASLGGSAYEQYF
few TRBJ2-1 TRBD2 TRBV11-1 TGTGCCAGCAGCTTAGGATTACGTATCACGGAGACTAGCGGGAGCATTAATGAGCAGTTCTTC CASSLGLRITETSGSINEQFF
few TRBJ2-2 TRBD2 TRBV4-1 TGCGCCAGCAGCCTTGGGACTAGCGGGAGTTGGGCCGGGGAGCTGTTTTTT CASSLGTSGSWAGELFF
few TRBJ2-5 TRBD2 TRBV28 TGTGCCAGCAGTTTACTGCAAGCGGGGCAGTACTTC CASSLLQAGQYF
few TRBJ1-5 TRBD1 TRBV20-1 TGCAGTGCAACCGGGACAGGGGAAAGGCAGCCCCAGCATTTT CSATGTGERQPQHF
few TRBJ2-6 TRBD1 TRBV5-5 TGTGCCAGCAGCCCCGGACAGGACGCGTCCTCTGGGGCCAACGTCCTGACTTTC CASSPGQDASSGANVLTF
. TRBJ2-2 . TRBV29-1 TGCAGCGTTAGCGGACGACACGCGAACACCGGGGAGCTGTTTTTT CSVSGRHANTGELFF
many TRBJ2-5 TRBD1 TRBV4-1 TGCGCCAGCAGCCAAGTAGGGACAGGGGATGGGACCCAGTACTTC CASSQVGTGDGTQYF
. TRBJ2-2 . TRBV20-1 TGCAGTGCTGGGGATTCAGGGGACCTCACCGGGGAGCCGTTTTTT CSAGDSGDLTGEPFF
few TRBJ2-3 . TRBV2 TGTGCCAGCAGTGGACTTGCGGGAATTAGGGATACGCAGTATTTT CASSGLAGIRDTQYF
few TRBJ2-3 TRBD2 TRBV10-3 TGTGCCATCAGTGAACGAAGCGGGGCCACCACAGATACGCAGTATTTT CAISERSGATTDTQYF
once TRBJ2-7 . TRBV20-1 TGCAGTGCTAGTCAGAGCGGGTCCTACAATGAGCAGTACTTC CSASQSGSYNEQYF
. TRBJ1-2 . TRBV4-2 TGTGCCAGCAGCCAAGAGGGGCTACTGAGTAACTATGGCTACACCTTC CASSQEGLLSNYGYTF